This T cell receptor (beta chain) stems from a study of blood T cell repertoires in COVID-19. As for the study in general: Nucleic acid was either cDNA or gDNA, and it came from T cells, B-cell-depleted T cells, or PBMCs.

Donors of Cohort 3 who recovered were those that had two negative PCRs, clearance, or symptom resolution. Clones were sequenced by immunoSEQ multiplex PCR, and TCRdb holds only the in-frame ones, with some missing. The sample holds 150,000 or so clones, about 84% seen once. The germline V gene has CDR1 SGHTA and CDR2 FQGNSA. The CDR3 spans 16 residues. V lost 5 bases, J lost 2 bases, and 6 bases stayed unmatched. The genes are TRBV7-2 and TRBJ2-7; 13 bases are shared with TRBD2. This TCR was sampled from a man over 45 who had recovered from COVID-19. The specimen sequenced was PBMCs or T cells enriched from blood (not recorded which). This chain's CDR3 is CASSDRTSGGAYEQYF. The CDR3 region has the DNA TGTGCCAGCAGCGACCGGACTAGCGGGGGAGCCTACGAGCAGTACTTC. The entire variable domain, with the rest obtained from reference TRBV7-2 and TRBJ2-7, is as follows: GAGVSQSPSNKVTEKGKDVELRCDPISGHTALYWYRQSLGQGLEFLIYFQGNSAPDKSGLPSDRFSAERTGGSVSTLTIQRTQQEDSAVYLCASSDRTSGGAYEQYFGPGTRLTVT.